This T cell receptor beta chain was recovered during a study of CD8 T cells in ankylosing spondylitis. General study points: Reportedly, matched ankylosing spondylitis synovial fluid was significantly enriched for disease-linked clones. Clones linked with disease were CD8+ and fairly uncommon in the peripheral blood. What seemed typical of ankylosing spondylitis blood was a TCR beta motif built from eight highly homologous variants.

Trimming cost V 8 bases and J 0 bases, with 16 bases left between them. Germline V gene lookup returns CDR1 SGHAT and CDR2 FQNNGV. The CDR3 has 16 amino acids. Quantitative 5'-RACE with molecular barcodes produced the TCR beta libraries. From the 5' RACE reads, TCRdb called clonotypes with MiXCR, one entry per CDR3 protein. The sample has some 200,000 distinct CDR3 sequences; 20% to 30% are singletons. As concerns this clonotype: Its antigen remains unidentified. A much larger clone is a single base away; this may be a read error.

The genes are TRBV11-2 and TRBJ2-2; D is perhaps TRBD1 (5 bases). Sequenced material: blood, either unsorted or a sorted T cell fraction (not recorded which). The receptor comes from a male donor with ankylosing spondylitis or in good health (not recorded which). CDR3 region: CASCSPGQANTGELFF. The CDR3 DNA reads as TGTGCCAGCTGCTCACCCGGACAAGCGAACACCGGGGAGCTGTTTTTT. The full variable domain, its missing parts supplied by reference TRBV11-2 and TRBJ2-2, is EAGVAQSPRYKIIEKRQSVAFWCNPISGHATLYWYQQILGQGPKLLIQFQNNGVVDDSQLPKDRFSAERLKGVDSTLKIQPAKLEDSAVYLCASCSPGQANTGELFFGEGSRLTVL.